This T cell receptor (beta chain) was obtained from a study of T cell responses to AZD1222 COVID-19 vaccine. Study-level points and caveats: Clonal diversity was possibly underestimated, and white British individuals and females predominated among donors.

The germline V gene has CDR1 KGHSH and CDR2 LQKENI. The CDR3 loop spans 15 amino acids. V dropped 3 bases and J dropped 5 bases, with 17 bases sitting between them. Sequencing was performed with immunoSEQ multiplex PCR; in TCRdb, only in-frame clones are kept and a portion is missing. The table has 70,000 to 90,000 clones, about nine tenths seen once. With respect to this clone: The target antigen is unknown.

The receptor's source is an adult in good health. The chain uses TRBV18 and TRBJ2-7, with TRBD1 as a possible D gene (6 bases). The source was peripheral blood, collected on day 0 of AZD1222 vaccination. The CDR3 protein is CASSPQQGPGDEQYF. The CDR3 nucleotides are TGTGCCAGCTCACCGCAACAGGGTCCCGGAGACGAGCAGTACTTC.